This T cell receptor (beta chain) appears in the sequencing data of a study of blood T cells in healthy people across ages (dated by TCRdb to the mid-2010s). Concerning the study at large: Template switching captured roughly one uniquely barcoded TCR beta cDNA molecule per two T cells in model experiments. Age-related changes in TCR beta repertoire diversity were measured in the study by deep sequencing normalized with unique cDNA molecular identifiers. Four age groups were formed from the donors: young (average around 15 years), middle-aged (roughly 38), aged (roughly 58) and long-lived (about 75). To avoid experimental bias, donors of different ages were distributed randomly across sequencing lanes. The study analyzed two additional independent replicas of 1 million unique cDNA reads from the same blood draw for two donors, one aged 18 to 30 and one aged 80 or older.

The approximately 40 donors, aged about 6 to 90 years, were systemically healthy Caucasian individuals from Russia. Around 9.7 milliliters of peripheral blood were collected from each donor into EDTA-treated Vacutainer tubes. Ficoll-Paque density-gradient centrifugation was used to isolate PBMCs, with at least 7 million obtained per sample. Trizol reagent was used to extract total RNA from the PBMCs, yielding at least 5 micrograms per sample. For every donor, an aliquot of PBMCs went through flow cytometry to measure the percentages of naive CD45RAhigh/CD27high T cells. For this chain, trimming is 3 bases at the V end and 4 bases at the J end, and the number of junction bases without a gene match is 3. Per the germline V gene (reference sequence), LGHDT is the CDR1 and YNNKEL is the CDR2. There are 16 amino acids in the CDR3, from cysteine to phenylalanine inclusive. CDR3 DNA is the only sequence kept; it has 48 bases, read in frame from the first base.

Overall results and qualifications from the work: As age increased, observed TCR beta diversity per million T cells dropped in a roughly linear way, and a significant reduction was already evident by age 40. The CMV infection status of donors was not known, potentially confounding age-related changes in expanded clonotypes. Because profiling used bulk unsorted PBMCs, naive and antigen-experienced compartments could not be compared conclusively. Compared with the aged group, the long-lived group had more naive CD4+ T cells, fewer expanded clones and increased TCR diversity, suggesting age selection. Total diversity estimates from one million sequenced T cells were considered lower bounds and underestimates. There was a strong correlation between observed TCR beta diversity and the percentage of naive T cells measured by flow cytometry.

Library creation used 5' RACE. The reads were generated on an Illumina HiSeq 2500. A second PCR of about 7 to 12 cycles was run with a J-beta primer mix and a sample-barcoded 5' primer. A template-switch 5' adaptor carrying 12 random nucleotides introduced a unique molecular identifier onto each TCR beta cDNA molecule. Each sample yielded at least 2.5 million CDR3-containing paired-end reads. First-strand cDNA synthesis was performed from all RNA using the Mint cDNA synthesis kit, with priming by a TRBC-specific oligonucleotide. Following uracil-DNA glycosylase treatment, all cDNA underwent a first 18-cycle PCR with the universal primers M1SS and BC2_uni_R. The original methods were these. Normalization of each sample was performed by random selection of 1 million high-quality reads, each carrying a distinct molecular identifier. Instead of being binned into consensus sequences, reads that shared molecular identifiers were thrown out. MiTCR, set to a Q25 quality threshold and the strictest error-elimination algorithm, was used for CDR3 identification, clonotype clustering and error correction. A nonparametric unseen species model using Euler transformation provided a lower-bound estimate of total TCR beta diversity. TCRdb handled the public reads itself, with Q25 trimming in fastp and clone calling in MiXCR, and kept productive beta chains. Merged by CDR3 protein, the rows form single entries marked with the most common genes and DNA. Clone size and V and J calls follow TCRdb, not the original study. The sample data list about 1.5 million distinct CDR3 sequences, and 42% of these were observed just once. Approximately 7.9% of the sample rests with the top ten.

Regarding this clonotype: What this receptor recognizes is not known. There are no base qualities to consult, and no much larger clone falls within one base.

This TCR derives from a woman aged 18-35 years in good health. The chain was built from TRBV3-1 and TRBJ2-1, with 13 junctional bases fitting TRBD2. The sequencing sample was made of blood. The DNA sequence is TGTGCCAGCAGCCATGGGACTAGCGGGAAATACAATGAGCAGTTCTTC. Its coded protein is CASSHGTSGKYNEQFF.